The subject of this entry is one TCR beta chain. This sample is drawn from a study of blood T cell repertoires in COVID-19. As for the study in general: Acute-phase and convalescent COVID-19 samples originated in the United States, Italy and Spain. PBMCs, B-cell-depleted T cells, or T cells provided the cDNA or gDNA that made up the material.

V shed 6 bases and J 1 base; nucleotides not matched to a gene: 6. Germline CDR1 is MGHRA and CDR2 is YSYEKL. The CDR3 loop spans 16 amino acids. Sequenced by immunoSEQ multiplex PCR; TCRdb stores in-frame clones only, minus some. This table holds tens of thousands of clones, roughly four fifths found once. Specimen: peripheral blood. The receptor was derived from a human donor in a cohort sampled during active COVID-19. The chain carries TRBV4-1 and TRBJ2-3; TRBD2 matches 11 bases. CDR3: CASRRGTSGGTDTQYF. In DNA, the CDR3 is TGCGCCAGCAGGCGTGGGACTAGCGGAGGCACAGATACGCAGTATTTT.